The rows below give T cell receptor beta chains drawn from one sample of a study of blood T cell repertoires in COVID-19. The table came from immunoSEQ multiplex PCR; TCRdb's copy has only in-frame clones and leaves some out. The data contain over 200,000 clones, more than 80% of them singletons. Sequenced material: PBMCs or T cells enriched from blood (not recorded which). Every receptor here comes from a man aged 25-40 years who had recovered from COVID-19. Each CDR3 is given with its conserved first and last residue. The D gene is left open where the match is weak. The size field is filled for only some rows; it gives once, few, many or a size class.

d_gene: NA; j_gene: TRBJ1-1; abundance: few; v_gene: TRBV12-5; CDR3aa: CASGRDTEAFF; CDR3nt: TGTGCTAGTGGCCGCGACACTGAAGCTTTCTTT
d_gene: NA; j_gene: TRBJ1-4; abundance: NA; v_gene: TRBV4-3; CDR3aa: CASSQGRAGIPNEKLFF; CDR3nt: TGCGCCAGCAGCCAAGGGCGTGCCGGGATTCCTAATGAAAAACTGTTTTTT
d_gene: NA; j_gene: TRBJ2-2; abundance: NA; v_gene: TRBV5-1; CDR3aa: CASSSVSQGGNTGELFF; CDR3nt: TGCGCCAGCAGCTCCGTATCCCAGGGGGGGAACACCGGGGAGCTGTTTTTT
d_gene: TRBD2; j_gene: TRBJ2-3; abundance: NA; v_gene: TRBV27; CDR3aa: CASSFLAGTDTQYF; CDR3nt: TGTGCCAGCAGTTTTCTAGCGGGAACAGATACGCAGTATTTT
d_gene: NA; j_gene: TRBJ1-5; abundance: NA; v_gene: TRBV2; CDR3aa: CASTRGGAGNQPQHF; CDR3nt: TGTGCCAGCACCAGAGGGGGGGCGGGAAATCAGCCCCAGCATTTT
d_gene: NA; j_gene: TRBJ1-1; abundance: NA; v_gene: TRBV5-1; CDR3aa: CASSPQGLTEAFF; CDR3nt: TGCGCCAGCAGCCCACAGGGCCTGACTGAAGCTTTCTTT
d_gene: NA; j_gene: TRBJ2-6; abundance: once; v_gene: TRBV29-1; CDR3aa: CSVQGKEGSSGANVLTF; CDR3nt: TGCAGCGTCCAGGGAAAGGAGGGTAGCTCTGGGGCCAACGTCCTGACTTTC
d_gene: TRBD1; j_gene: TRBJ2-3; abundance: NA; v_gene: TRBV11-2; CDR3aa: CASSLGHRGRTDTQYF; CDR3nt: TGTGCCAGCAGCTTAGGGCACAGGGGGCGCACAGATACGCAGTATTTT
d_gene: TRBD2; j_gene: TRBJ2-3; abundance: NA; v_gene: TRBV5-1; CDR3aa: CASSEWTRGTDTQYF; CDR3nt: TGCGCCAGCAGCGAATGGACTAGGGGCACAGATACGCAGTATTTT
d_gene: NA; j_gene: TRBJ2-5; abundance: NA; v_gene: TRBV19; CDR3aa: CASSTGWGVQETQYF; CDR3nt: TGTGCCAGTAGTACGGGATGGGGGGTCCAAGAGACCCAGTACTTC
d_gene: NA; j_gene: TRBJ1-5; abundance: few; v_gene: TRBV15; CDR3aa: CATSREDIQPQHF; CDR3nt: TGTGCCACCAGCAGAGAGGACATTCAGCCCCAGCATTTT
d_gene: NA; j_gene: TRBJ2-7; abundance: NA; v_gene: TRBV6-5; CDR3aa: CASSLFHEQYF; CDR3nt: TGTGCCAGCAGTTTATTCCACGAGCAGTACTTC
d_gene: NA; j_gene: TRBJ2-1; abundance: NA; v_gene: TRBV3-1/TRBV3-2; CDR3aa: CASSQDVSGKNNEQFF; CDR3nt: TGTGCCAGCAGCCAAGACGTTTCCGGGAAGAACAATGAGCAGTTCTTC
d_gene: TRBD2; j_gene: TRBJ2-3; abundance: NA; v_gene: TRBV19; CDR3aa: CASSMTSGSKDTQYF; CDR3nt: TGTGCCAGTAGTATGACTAGCGGGAGTAAAGATACGCAGTATTTT
d_gene: NA; j_gene: TRBJ1-5; abundance: few; v_gene: TRBV7-2; CDR3aa: CASSLRGGNQPQHF; CDR3nt: TGTGCCAGCAGCTTACGGGGGGGGAATCAGCCCCAGCATTTT
d_gene: NA; j_gene: TRBJ2-5; abundance: once; v_gene: TRBV10-3; CDR3aa: CAISETTPTGKTQETQYF; CDR3nt: TGTGCCATCAGTGAGACCACCCCGACAGGAAAAACCCAAGAGACCCAGTACTTC
d_gene: NA; j_gene: TRBJ2-3; abundance: NA; v_gene: TRBV11-3; CDR3aa: CASSLDGGSTDTQYF; CDR3nt: TGTGCCAGCAGCTTAGATGGGGGCAGCACAGATACGCAGTATTTT
d_gene: TRBD1; j_gene: TRBJ1-1; abundance: once; v_gene: TRBV10-3; CDR3aa: CAISESRTGAYTEAFF; CDR3nt: TGTGCCATCAGTGAGTCAAGGACAGGGGCTTACACTGAAGCTTTCTTT
d_gene: TRBD2; j_gene: TRBJ2-7; abundance: NA; v_gene: TRBV29-1; CDR3aa: CSVEGGEAYEQYF; CDR3nt: TGCAGCGTTGAGGGAGGGGAGGCCTACGAGCAGTACTTC
d_gene: TRBD2; j_gene: TRBJ2-1; abundance: once; v_gene: TRBV6-6; CDR3aa: CASSYWRESYNEQFF; CDR3nt: TGTGCCAGCAGTTACTGGCGGGAGTCCTACAATGAGCAGTTCTTC
d_gene: TRBD1; j_gene: TRBJ2-5; abundance: NA; v_gene: TRBV28; CDR3aa: CASSSRTGGQETQYF; CDR3nt: TGTGCCAGCAGTTCGCGGACAGGAGGTCAAGAGACCCAGTACTTC
d_gene: TRBD2; j_gene: TRBJ2-7; abundance: NA; v_gene: TRBV25-1; CDR3aa: CASMGGLGSSYEQYF; CDR3nt: TGTGCCAGCATGGGGGGACTAGGGAGCTCCTACGAGCAGTACTTC
d_gene: NA; j_gene: TRBJ2-5; abundance: NA; v_gene: TRBV10-2; CDR3aa: CASAPRLAGQETQYF; CDR3nt: TGCGCCAGCGCTCCTCGTCTTGCAGGACAAGAGACCCAGTACTTC
d_gene: TRBD2; j_gene: TRBJ2-7; abundance: NA; v_gene: TRBV9; CDR3aa: CASARGGAGYEQYF; CDR3nt: TGTGCCAGCGCCCGGGGGGGGGCTGGTTACGAGCAGTACTTC
d_gene: TRBD2; j_gene: TRBJ2-2; abundance: few; v_gene: TRBV7-6; CDR3aa: CASSLLAGPTGELFF; CDR3nt: TGTGCCAGCAGCTTACTAGCGGGGCCCACCGGGGAGCTGTTTTTT
d_gene: NA; j_gene: TRBJ1-4; abundance: NA; v_gene: TRBV6-5; CDR3aa: CASSYYEAREKLFF; CDR3nt: TGTGCCAGCAGTTACTATGAGGCGAGGGAAAAACTGTTTTTT
d_gene: NA; j_gene: TRBJ2-7; abundance: few; v_gene: TRBV7-9; CDR3aa: CASSLPQGTYEQYF; CDR3nt: TGTGCCAGCAGCTTGCCACAGGGAACCTACGAGCAGTACTTC
d_gene: NA; j_gene: TRBJ2-7; abundance: NA; v_gene: TRBV5-8; CDR3aa: CASSLFLGQNYEQYF; CDR3nt: TGTGCCAGCAGCTTGTTCTTGGGGCAAAACTACGAGCAGTACTTC
d_gene: NA; j_gene: TRBJ1-2; abundance: NA; v_gene: TRBV30; CDR3aa: CAWSSMGRANYGYTF; CDR3nt: TGTGCCTGGAGTTCGATGGGGAGGGCTAACTATGGCTACACCTTC
d_gene: TRBD1; j_gene: TRBJ1-2; abundance: NA; v_gene: TRBV30; CDR3aa: CAWTQGDRDANYGYTF; CDR3nt: TGTGCCTGGACTCAAGGCGACAGGGATGCTAACTATGGCTACACCTTC
d_gene: TRBD1; j_gene: TRBJ2-3; abundance: NA; v_gene: TRBV11-3; CDR3aa: CASSLETGITDTQYF; CDR3nt: TGTGCCAGCAGCTTAGAGACAGGGATTACAGATACGCAGTATTTT
d_gene: NA; j_gene: TRBJ2-1; abundance: NA; v_gene: TRBV27; CDR3aa: CASSLFQALGYNEQFF; CDR3nt: TGTGCCAGCAGTTTATTTCAGGCCCTGGGTTACAATGAGCAGTTCTTC
d_gene: NA; j_gene: TRBJ2-5; abundance: NA; v_gene: TRBV27; CDR3aa: CASSFGLAETQYF; CDR3nt: TGTGCCAGCAGTTTCGGCCTAGCGGAGACCCAGTACTTC
d_gene: NA; j_gene: TRBJ1-1; abundance: NA; v_gene: TRBV7-8; CDR3aa: CASSQPGGDTEAFF; CDR3nt: TGTGCCAGCAGCCAACCGGGAGGCGACACTGAAGCTTTCTTT
d_gene: NA; j_gene: TRBJ2-1; abundance: NA; v_gene: TRBV10-2; CDR3aa: CASTRVNEQFF; CDR3nt: TGCGCCAGCACGAGGGTGAATGAGCAGTTCTTC
d_gene: TRBD1; j_gene: TRBJ2-7; abundance: NA; v_gene: TRBV5-1; CDR3aa: CASSQRTGFSYEQYF; CDR3nt: TGCGCCAGCAGCCAACGGACAGGGTTCTCCTACGAGCAGTACTTC
d_gene: TRBD2; j_gene: TRBJ2-7; abundance: NA; v_gene: TRBV5-1; CDR3aa: CASSLSPSGRYEQYF; CDR3nt: TGCGCCAGCAGCTTGAGCCCTAGCGGGCGCTACGAGCAGTACTTC
d_gene: NA; j_gene: TRBJ2-7; abundance: NA; v_gene: TRBV5-5; CDR3aa: CASSLKQGPYEQYF; CDR3nt: TGTGCCAGCAGCTTGAAACAGGGACCCTACGAGCAGTACTTC
d_gene: NA; j_gene: TRBJ2-4; abundance: NA; v_gene: TRBV7-2; CDR3aa: CASSLQNGGAKNIQYF; CDR3nt: TGTGCCAGCAGCTTACAAAACGGGGGAGCCAAAAACATTCAGTACTTC
d_gene: NA; j_gene: TRBJ1-4; abundance: NA; v_gene: TRBV14; CDR3aa: CASSPLVANEKLFF; CDR3nt: TGTGCCAGCAGCCCACTCGTGGCTAATGAAAAACTGTTTTTT
d_gene: NA; j_gene: TRBJ1-5; abundance: once; v_gene: TRBV10-3; CDR3aa: CAISESGEQPQHF; CDR3nt: TGTGCCATCAGTGAGTCGGGCGAACAGCCCCAGCATTTT
d_gene: NA; j_gene: TRBJ2-7; abundance: NA; v_gene: TRBV27; CDR3aa: CASRELPTQGVNEQYF; CDR3nt: TGTGCCAGCAGGGAACTCCCCACACAGGGTGTCAACGAGCAGTACTTC
d_gene: TRBD1; j_gene: TRBJ2-1; abundance: NA; v_gene: TRBV14; CDR3aa: CASSQGGQGANEQFF; CDR3nt: TGTGCCAGCAGCCAAGGGGGACAGGGGGCGAATGAGCAGTTCTTC
d_gene: NA; j_gene: TRBJ1-1; abundance: few; v_gene: TRBV5-4; CDR3aa: CASSLGGRDTEAFF; CDR3nt: TGTGCCAGCAGCTTGGGGGGGCGAGACACTGAAGCTTTCTTT
d_gene: TRBD2; j_gene: TRBJ2-1; abundance: NA; v_gene: TRBV5-1; CDR3aa: CASSFETSGFNEQFF; CDR3nt: TGCGCCAGCAGCTTCGAGACTAGCGGGTTCAATGAGCAGTTCTTC
d_gene: TRBD1; j_gene: TRBJ1-3; abundance: NA; v_gene: TRBV10-3; CDR3aa: CAIRQTGDSGNTIYF; CDR3nt: TGTGCCATCAGACAGACAGGGGACTCTGGAAACACCATATATTTT
d_gene: NA; j_gene: TRBJ1-2; abundance: NA; v_gene: TRBV6-5; CDR3aa: CASTLTGQFNYGYTF; CDR3nt: TGTGCCAGCACCCTAACCGGACAGTTTAACTATGGCTACACCTTC
d_gene: TRBD2; j_gene: TRBJ2-1; abundance: NA; v_gene: TRBV27; CDR3aa: CASSSLAGASYNEQFF; CDR3nt: TGTGCCAGCAGTTCACTAGCGGGCGCCTCCTACAATGAGCAGTTCTTC
d_gene: TRBD1; j_gene: TRBJ1-1; abundance: NA; v_gene: TRBV24-1; CDR3aa: CATNLQGGQGATDTEAFF; CDR3nt: TGTGCCACCAACCTCCAAGGTGGACAGGGGGCAACGGACACTGAAGCTTTCTTT
d_gene: NA; j_gene: TRBJ2-1; abundance: NA; v_gene: TRBV30; CDR3aa: CAWSPLARLGEQFF; CDR3nt: TGTGCCTGGAGTCCGTTAGCACGACTGGGTGAGCAGTTCTTC